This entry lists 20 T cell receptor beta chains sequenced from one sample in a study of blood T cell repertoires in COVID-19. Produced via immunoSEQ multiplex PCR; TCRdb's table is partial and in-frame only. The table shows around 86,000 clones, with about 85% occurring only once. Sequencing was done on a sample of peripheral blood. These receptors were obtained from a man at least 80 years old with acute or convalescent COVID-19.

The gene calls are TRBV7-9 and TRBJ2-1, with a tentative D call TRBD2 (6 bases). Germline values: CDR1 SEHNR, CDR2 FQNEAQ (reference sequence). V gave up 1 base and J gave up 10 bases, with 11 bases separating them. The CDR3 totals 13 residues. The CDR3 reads CASSLDASVEQFF. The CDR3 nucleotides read TGTGCCAGCAGCTTAGACGCTAGCGTGGAGCAGTTCTTC.

The CDR3 coding sequence is TGTGCCAGCAGCCGAGAACACCCAGGAGGTGGCTACACCTTC. It codes for CASSREHPGGGYTF. The chain has TRBV5-4 and TRBJ1-2; D is ambiguous. CDR3 length equals 14 residues. Germline assignment: CDR1 SGHNT and CDR2 YYREEE (reference sequence). The ends were cut back, 4 bases at V and 7 bases at J, with 17 bases in the middle.

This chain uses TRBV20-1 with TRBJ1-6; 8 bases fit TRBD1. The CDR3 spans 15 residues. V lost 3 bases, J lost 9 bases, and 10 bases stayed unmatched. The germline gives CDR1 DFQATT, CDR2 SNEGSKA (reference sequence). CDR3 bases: TGCAGTGCTAGTGGGTCCAGGGGGCTCAGTTCACCCCTCCACTTT. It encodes CSASGSRGLSSPLHF.

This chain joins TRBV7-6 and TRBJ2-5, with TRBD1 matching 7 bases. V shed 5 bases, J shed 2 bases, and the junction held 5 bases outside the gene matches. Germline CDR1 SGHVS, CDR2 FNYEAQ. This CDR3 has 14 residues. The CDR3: CASSQGTVQETQYF. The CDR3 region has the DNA TGTGCCAGCAGCCAAGGGACAGTTCAAGAGACCCAGTACTTC.

The CDR3, as DNA: TGTGCCAGCAGTGAGGTAGCGAGCTCCTACAATGAGCAGTTCTTC. Translation: CASSEVASSYNEQFF. The J gene is TRBJ2-1, the V gene TRBV6-4, with D perhaps TRBD2 (5 bases). Germline V lookup: CDR1 MRHNA, CDR2 SNTAGT. V shed 3 bases and J shed 0 bases, with 9 bases lying between them. This CDR3 spans 15 amino acids.

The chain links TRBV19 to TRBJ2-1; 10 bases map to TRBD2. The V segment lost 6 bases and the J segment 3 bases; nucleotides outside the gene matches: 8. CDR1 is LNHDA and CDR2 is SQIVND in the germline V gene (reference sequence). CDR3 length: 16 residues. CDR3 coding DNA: TGTGCCAGTAGGAGCGGGAGGGCCAATAACTACAATGAGCAGTTCTTC. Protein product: CASRSGRANNYNEQFF.

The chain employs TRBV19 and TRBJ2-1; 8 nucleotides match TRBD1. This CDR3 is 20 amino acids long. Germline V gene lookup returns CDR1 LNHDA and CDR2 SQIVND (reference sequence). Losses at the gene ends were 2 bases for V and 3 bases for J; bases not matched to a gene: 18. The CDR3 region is CASSIKWKQAGGKLYNEQFF. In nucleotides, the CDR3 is TGTGCCAGTAGTATAAAATGGAAGCAGGCAGGGGGCAAACTCTACAATGAGCAGTTCTTC.

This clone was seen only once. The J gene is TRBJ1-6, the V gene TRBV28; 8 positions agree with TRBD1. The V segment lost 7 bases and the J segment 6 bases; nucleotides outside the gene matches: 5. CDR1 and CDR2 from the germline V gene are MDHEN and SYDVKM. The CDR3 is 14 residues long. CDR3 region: CASKLDRVNSPLHF. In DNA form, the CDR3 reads TGTGCCAGCAAACTGGACAGGGTTAATTCACCCCTCCACTTT.

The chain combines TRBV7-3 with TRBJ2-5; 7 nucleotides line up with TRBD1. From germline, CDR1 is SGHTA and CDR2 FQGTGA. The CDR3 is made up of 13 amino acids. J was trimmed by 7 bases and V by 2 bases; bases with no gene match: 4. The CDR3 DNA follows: TGTGCCAGCAGCTTAGGGACAGAGGGGACCCAGTACTTC. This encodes CASSLGTEGTQYF.

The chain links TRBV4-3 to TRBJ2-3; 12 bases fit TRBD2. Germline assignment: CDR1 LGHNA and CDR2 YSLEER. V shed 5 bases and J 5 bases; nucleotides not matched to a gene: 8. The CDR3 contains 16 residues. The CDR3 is CASSYTSGRNGDTQYF. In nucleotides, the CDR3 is TGCGCCAGCAGCTATACTAGCGGGAGGAACGGAGATACGCAGTATTTT.

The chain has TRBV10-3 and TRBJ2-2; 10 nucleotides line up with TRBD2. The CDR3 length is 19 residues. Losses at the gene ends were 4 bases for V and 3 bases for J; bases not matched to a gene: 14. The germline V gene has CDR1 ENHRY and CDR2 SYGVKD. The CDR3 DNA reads TGTGCCATCAGTGCCCCGGGACTAGCGCGAGTTCCAGACACCGGGGAGCTGTTTTTT. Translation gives CAISAPGLARVPDTGELFF.

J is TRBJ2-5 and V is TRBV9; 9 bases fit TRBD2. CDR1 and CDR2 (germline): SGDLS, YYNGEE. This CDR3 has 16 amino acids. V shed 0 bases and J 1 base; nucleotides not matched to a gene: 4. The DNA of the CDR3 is TGTGCCAGCAGCGTAGGTCCTAGCGGGATCCAAGAGACCCAGTACTTC. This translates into CASSVGPSGIQETQYF.

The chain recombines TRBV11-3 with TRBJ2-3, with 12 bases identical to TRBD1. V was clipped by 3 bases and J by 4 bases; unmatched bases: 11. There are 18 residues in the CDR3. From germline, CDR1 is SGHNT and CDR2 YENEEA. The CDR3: CASSLMGQGAPTADTQYF. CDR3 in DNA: TGTGCCAGCAGCTTGATGGGACAGGGGGCTCCCACGGCAGATACGCAGTATTTT.

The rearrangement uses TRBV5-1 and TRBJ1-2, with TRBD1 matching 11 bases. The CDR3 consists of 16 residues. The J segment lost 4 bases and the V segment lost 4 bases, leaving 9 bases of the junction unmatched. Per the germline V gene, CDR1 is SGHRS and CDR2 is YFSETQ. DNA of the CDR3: TGCGCCAGCAGCCTGGGGAGGACAGGGGGCAGCTATGGCTACACCTTC. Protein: CASSLGRTGGSYGYTF.

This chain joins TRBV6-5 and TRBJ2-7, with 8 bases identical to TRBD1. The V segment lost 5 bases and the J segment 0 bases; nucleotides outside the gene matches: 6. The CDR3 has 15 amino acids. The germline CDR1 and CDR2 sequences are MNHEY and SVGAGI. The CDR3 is CASSMTGDSSYEQYF. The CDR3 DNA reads TGTGCCAGCAGTATGACAGGGGATTCCTCCTACGAGCAGTACTTC.

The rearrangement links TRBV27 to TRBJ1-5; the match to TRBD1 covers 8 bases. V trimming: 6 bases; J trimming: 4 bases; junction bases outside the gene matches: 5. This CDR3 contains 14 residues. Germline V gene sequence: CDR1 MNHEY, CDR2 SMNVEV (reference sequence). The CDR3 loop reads CASRRTGFNQPQHF. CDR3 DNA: TGTGCCAGCAGACGGACAGGGTTTAATCAGCCCCAGCATTTT.

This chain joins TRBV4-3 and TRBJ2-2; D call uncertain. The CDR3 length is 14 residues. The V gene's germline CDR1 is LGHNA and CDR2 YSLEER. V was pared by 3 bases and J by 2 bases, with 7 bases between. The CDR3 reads CASSQIVNTGELFF. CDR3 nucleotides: TGCGCCAGCAGCCAGATAGTAAACACCGGGGAGCTGTTTTTT.

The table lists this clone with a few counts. The CDR3 reads CASSVGGLGFRGSYNEQFF. In nucleotides, the CDR3 is TGTGCCAGCAGCGTAGGAGGGTTGGGGTTTCGGGGATCCTACAATGAGCAGTTCTTC. The V call is TRBV9, the J call TRBJ2-1; possible D gene TRBD2, 5 bases. This CDR3 comprises 19 residues. V was clipped by 0 bases and J by 1 base, with 20 bases between them. CDR1 and CDR2 (germline): SGDLS, YYNGEE. The whole variable domain, filled in from reference TRBV9 and TRBJ2-1, reads DSGVTQTPKHLITATGQRVTLRCSPRSGDLSVYWYQQSLDQGLQFLIQYYNGEERAKGNILERFSAQQFPDLHSELNLSSLELGDSALYFCASSVGGLGFRGSYNEQFFGPGTRLTVL.

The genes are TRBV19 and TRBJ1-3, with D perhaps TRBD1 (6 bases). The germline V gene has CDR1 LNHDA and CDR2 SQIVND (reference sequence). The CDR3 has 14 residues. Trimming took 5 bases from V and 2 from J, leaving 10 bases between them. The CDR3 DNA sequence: TGTGCCAGTAGTCTCCGGACAGCTGGAAACACCATATATTTT. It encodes CASSLRTAGNTIYF.

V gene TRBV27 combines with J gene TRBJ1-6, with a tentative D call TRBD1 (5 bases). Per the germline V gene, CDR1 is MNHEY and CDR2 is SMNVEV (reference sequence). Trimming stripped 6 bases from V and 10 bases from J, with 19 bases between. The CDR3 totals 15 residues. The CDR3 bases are TGTGCCAGCAGACCACTGGGACTTTCAGAATCACCCCTCCACTTT. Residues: CASRPLGLSESPLHF.